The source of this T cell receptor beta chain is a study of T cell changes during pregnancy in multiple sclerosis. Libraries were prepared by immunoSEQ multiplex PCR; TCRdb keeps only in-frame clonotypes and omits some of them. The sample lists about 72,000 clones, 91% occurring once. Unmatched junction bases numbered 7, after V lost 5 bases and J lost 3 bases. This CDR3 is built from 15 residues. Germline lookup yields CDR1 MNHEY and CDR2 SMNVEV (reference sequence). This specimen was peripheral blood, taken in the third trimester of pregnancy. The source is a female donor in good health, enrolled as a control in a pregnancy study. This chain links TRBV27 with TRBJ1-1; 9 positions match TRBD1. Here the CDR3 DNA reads TGTGCCAGCAGTGGGGGACAGGGAGGTTACACTGAAGCTTTCTTT. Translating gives CASSGGQGGYTEAFF.